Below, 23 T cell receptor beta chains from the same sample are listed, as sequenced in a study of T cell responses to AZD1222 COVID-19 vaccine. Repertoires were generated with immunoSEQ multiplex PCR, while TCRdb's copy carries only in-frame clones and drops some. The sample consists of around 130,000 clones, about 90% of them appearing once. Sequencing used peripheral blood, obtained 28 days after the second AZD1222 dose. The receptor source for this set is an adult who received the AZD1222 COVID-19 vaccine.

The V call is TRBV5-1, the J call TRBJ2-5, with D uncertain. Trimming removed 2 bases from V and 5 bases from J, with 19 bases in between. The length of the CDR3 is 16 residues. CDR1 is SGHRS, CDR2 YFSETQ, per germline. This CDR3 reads CASSFRMGGVGETQYF. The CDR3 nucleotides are TGCGCCAGCAGCTTCCGTATGGGCGGAGTCGGGGAGACCCAGTACTTC.

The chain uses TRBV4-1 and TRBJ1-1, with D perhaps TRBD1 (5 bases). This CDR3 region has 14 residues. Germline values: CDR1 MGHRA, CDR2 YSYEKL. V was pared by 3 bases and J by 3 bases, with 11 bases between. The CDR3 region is CASSQGGEDTEAFF. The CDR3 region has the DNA TGCGCCAGCAGCCAGGGGGGAGAGGACACTGAAGCTTTCTTT.

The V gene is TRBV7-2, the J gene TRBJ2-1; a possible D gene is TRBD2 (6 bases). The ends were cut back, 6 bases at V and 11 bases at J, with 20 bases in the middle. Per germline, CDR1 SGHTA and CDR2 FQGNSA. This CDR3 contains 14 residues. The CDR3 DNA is TGTGCCAGCAGGGGACGGACTACCTTTTCTAAGCAGTTCTTC. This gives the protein CASRGRTTFSKQFF.

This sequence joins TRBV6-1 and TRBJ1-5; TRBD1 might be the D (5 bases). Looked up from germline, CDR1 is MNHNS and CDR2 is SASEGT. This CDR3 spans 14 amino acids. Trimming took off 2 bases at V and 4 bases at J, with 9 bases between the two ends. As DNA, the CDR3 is TGTGCCAGCAGTGAATGGGGCGGTAATCAGCCCCAGCATTTT. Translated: CASSEWGGNQPQHF.

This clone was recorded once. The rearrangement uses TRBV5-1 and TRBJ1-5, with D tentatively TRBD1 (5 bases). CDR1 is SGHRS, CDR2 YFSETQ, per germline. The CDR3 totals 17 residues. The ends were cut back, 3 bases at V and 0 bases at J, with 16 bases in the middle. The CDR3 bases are TGCGCCAGCAGCTCCGAATTTAGACAGTATAGCAATCAGCCCCAGCATTTT. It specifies CASSSEFRQYSNQPQHF.

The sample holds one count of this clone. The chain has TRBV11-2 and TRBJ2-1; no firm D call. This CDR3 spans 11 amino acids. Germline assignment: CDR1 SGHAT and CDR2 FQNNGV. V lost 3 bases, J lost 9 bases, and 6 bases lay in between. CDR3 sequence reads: CASSFRGEQFF. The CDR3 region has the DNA TGTGCCAGCAGCTTCCGCGGTGAGCAGTTCTTC.

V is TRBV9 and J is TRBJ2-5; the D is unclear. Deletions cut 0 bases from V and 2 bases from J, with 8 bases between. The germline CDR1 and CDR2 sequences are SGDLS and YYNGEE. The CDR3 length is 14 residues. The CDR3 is CASSVDVGQETQYF. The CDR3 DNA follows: TGTGCCAGCAGCGTAGACGTGGGGCAAGAGACCCAGTACTTC.

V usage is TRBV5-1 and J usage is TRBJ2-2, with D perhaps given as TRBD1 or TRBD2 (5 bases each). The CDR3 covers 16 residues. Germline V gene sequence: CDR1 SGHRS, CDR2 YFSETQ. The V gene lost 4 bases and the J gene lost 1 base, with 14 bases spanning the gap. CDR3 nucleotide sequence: TGCGCCAGCAGCCCGACCGGGACCCTGAACACCGGGGAGCTGTTTTTT. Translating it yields CASSPTGTLNTGELFF.

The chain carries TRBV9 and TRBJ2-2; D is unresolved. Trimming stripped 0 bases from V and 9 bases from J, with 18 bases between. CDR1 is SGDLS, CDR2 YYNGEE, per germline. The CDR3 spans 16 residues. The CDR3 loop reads CASSVGVSTPLRELFF. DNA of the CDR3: TGTGCCAGCAGCGTAGGTGTTAGCACCCCTCTCCGGGAGCTGTTTTTT.

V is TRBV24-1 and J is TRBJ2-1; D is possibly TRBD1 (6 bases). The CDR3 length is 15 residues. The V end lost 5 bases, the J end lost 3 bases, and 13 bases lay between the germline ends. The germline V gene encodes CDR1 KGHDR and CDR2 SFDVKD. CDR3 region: CATSAATGYYNEQFF. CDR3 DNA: TGTGCCACCAGTGCAGCTACAGGGTACTACAATGAGCAGTTCTTC.

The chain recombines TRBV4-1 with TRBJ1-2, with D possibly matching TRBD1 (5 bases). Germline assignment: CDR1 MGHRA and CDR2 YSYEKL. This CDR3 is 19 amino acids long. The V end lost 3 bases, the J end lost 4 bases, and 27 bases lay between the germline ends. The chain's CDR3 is CASSHVGRRGRRAGYGYTF. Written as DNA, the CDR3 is TGCGCCAGCAGCCACGTCGGTCGGAGGGGCAGGCGGGCCGGCTATGGCTACACCTTC.

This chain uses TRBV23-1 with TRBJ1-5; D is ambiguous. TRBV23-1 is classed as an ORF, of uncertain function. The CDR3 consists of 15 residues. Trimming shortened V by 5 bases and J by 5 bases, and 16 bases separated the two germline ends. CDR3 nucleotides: TGCGCCAGCAGTTCCCAAAGTGGAGGGCATCAGCCCCAGCATTTT. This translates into CASSSQSGGHQPQHF.

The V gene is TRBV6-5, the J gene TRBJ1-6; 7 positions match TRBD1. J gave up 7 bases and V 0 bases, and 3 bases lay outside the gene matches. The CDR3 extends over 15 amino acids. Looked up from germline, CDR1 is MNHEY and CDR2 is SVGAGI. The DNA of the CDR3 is TGTGCCAGCAGTTACTCAGGGACAGTAAATTCACCCCTCCACTTT. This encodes CASSYSGTVNSPLHF.

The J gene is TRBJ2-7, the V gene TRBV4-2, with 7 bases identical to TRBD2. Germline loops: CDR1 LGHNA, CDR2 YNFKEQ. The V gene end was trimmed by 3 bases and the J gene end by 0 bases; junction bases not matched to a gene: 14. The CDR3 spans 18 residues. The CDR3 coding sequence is TGTGCCAGCAGCCAGGCGGGGTCGGGTAGCGGGTCCTCCTACGAGCAGTACTTC. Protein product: CASSQAGSGSGSSYEQYF.

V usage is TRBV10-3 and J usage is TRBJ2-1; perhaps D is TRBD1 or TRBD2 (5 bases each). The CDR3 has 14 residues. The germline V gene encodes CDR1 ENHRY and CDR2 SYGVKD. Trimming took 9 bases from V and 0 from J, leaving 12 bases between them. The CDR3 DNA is TGTGCCATGGGGGACCGACGCTCCTACAATGAGCAGTTCTTC. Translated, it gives CAMGDRRSYNEQFF.

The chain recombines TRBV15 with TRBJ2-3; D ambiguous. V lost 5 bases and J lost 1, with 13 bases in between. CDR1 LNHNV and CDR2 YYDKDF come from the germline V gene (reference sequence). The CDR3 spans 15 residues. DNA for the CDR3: TGTGCCACCAGCGGCGGTGTGGGTGGCACAGATACGCAGTATTTT. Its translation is CATSGGVGGTDTQYF.

The CDR3 is CASSQGRDGLSGANVLTF. CDR3 DNA sequence: TGCGCCAGCAGCCAAGGACGGGACGGCCTCTCTGGGGCCAACGTCCTGACTTTC. This chain uses TRBV4-1 with TRBJ2-6; the D gene could be TRBD1 or TRBD2 (5 bases each). Per germline, CDR1 MGHRA and CDR2 YSYEKL. This CDR3 is 18 amino acids long. V dropped 1 base and J dropped 0 bases, with 13 bases sitting between them.

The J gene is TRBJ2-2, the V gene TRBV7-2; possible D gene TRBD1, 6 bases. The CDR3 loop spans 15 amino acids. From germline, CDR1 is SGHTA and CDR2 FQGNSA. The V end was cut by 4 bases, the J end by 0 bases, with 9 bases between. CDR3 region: CASSSGQTNTGELFF. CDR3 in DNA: TGTGCCAGCAGCTCCGGACAGACGAACACCGGGGAGCTGTTTTTT.

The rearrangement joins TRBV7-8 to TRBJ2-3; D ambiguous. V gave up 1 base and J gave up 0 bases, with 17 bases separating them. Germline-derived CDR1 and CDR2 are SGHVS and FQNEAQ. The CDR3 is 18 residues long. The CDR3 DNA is TGTGCCAGCAGCTTAGAGAGGAAAGGATTCAATAGCACAGATACGCAGTATTTT. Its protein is CASSLERKGFNSTDTQYF.

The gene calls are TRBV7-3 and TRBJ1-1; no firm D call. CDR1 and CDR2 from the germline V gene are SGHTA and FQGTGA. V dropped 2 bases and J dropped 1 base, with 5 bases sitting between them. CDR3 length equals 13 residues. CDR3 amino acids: CASSLFKNTEAFF. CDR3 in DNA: TGTGCCAGCAGCTTATTTAAGAACACTGAAGCTTTCTTT.

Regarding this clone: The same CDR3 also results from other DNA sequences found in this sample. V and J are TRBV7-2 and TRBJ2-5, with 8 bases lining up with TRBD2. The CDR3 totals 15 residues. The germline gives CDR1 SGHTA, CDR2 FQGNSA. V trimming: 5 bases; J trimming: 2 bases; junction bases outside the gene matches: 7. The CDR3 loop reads CASSDRRGGQETQYF. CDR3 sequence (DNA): TGTGCCAGCAGCGATAGACGGGGGGGGCAAGAGACCCAGTACTTC.

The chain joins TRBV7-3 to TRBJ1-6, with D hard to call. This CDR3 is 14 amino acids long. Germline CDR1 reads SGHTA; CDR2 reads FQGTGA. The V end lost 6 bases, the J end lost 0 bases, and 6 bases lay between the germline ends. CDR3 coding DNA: TGTGCCAGCAGTTTGAGCTCCTATAATTCACCCCTCCACTTT. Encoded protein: CASSLSSYNSPLHF.

The CDR3, as DNA: TGCGCCAGCAGCCAAGATACGGGATACTACAATGAGCAGTTCTTC. It yields the protein CASSQDTGYYNEQFF. The chain employs TRBV4-1 and TRBJ2-1, with D possibly TRBD2 on 5 matching bases. Germline V gene sequence: CDR1 MGHRA, CDR2 YSYEKL. The CDR3 runs 15 residues. Trimming took off 0 bases at V and 3 bases at J, with 9 bases between the two ends.